What follows are 3 T cell receptor beta chains derived from one specimen sequenced in a study of glioma-infiltrating T cells. Using RNA template, CDR3s of TCR alpha and beta were amplified with iRepertoire arm-PCR. TCRdb analysed the multiplex PCR reads with MiXCR anew, one entry per CDR3 protein. The table lists under 200,000 distinct CDR3 sequences, roughly a third of them singletons, with 20% in the top ten. The sample was glioma tissue, nonneoplastic brain tissue, or PBMCs (not recorded which). The receptors shown here come from a human donor with low-grade glioma or glioblastoma, undergoing nonglioma brain surgery, or in good health (not recorded which).

About this clonotype: A much more abundant neighbour one base away suggests this may be a read error. The J gene is TRBJ2-1, the V gene TRBV25-1, with 7 bases aligning to TRBD2. The germline CDR1 and CDR2 sequences are MGHDK and SYGVNS. CDR3 length equals 18 residues. V lost 0 bases to trimming and J lost 4 bases; unmatched junction nucleotides: 12. The CDR3 loop reads CASSEYYSSSGAYNEQFF. The CDR3 bases are TGTGCCAGCAGTGAATATTATTCGTCTAGCGGAGCATACAATGAGCAGTTCTTC.

This clonotype was picked up many times. The genes are TRBV7-3 and TRBJ2-1; TRBD2 matches 7 bases. Germline loops: CDR1 SGHTA, CDR2 FQGTGA. The CDR3 is 15 residues long. Trimming at V came to 2 bases and at J to 7 bases, leaving 8 bases not matched to a gene. CDR3 loop: CASSLGLAEGNEQFF. Written as DNA, the CDR3 is TGTGCCAGCAGCTTAGGCCTAGCGGAAGGGAATGAGCAGTTCTTC.

This clonotype appeared a single time. This CDR3 is missing its conserved last phenylalanine or tryptophan, likely due to a read error. This sequence joins TRBV6-6 and TRBJ2-7; possible D gene TRBD1, 5 bases. From germline, CDR1 is MNHNY and CDR2 SVGAGI (reference sequence). This CDR3 is 13 amino acids long. With 7 bases removed from V and 2 bases from J, the gap between germline ends came to 12 bases. The CDR3 nucleotides are TGTGCCAGCAAGTTGGACATCCCCTACGAGCAGTACTCC. Encoded protein: CASKLDIPYEQYS.